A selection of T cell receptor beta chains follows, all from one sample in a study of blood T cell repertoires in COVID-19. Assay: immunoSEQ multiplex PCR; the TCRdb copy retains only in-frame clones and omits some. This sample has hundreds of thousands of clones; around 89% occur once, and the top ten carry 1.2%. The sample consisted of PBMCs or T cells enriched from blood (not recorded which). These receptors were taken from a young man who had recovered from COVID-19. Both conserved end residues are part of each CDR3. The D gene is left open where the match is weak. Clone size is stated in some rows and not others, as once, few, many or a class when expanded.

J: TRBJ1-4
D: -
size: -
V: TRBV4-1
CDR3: CASSEVNMGLVREKLFF
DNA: TGCGCCAGCAGCGAAGTGAACATGGGACTGGTTCGCGAAAAACTGTTTTTT

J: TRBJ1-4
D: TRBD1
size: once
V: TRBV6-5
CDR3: CASSSLGQTNEKLFF
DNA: TGTGCCAGCAGTTCCCTGGGACAGACTAATGAAAAACTGTTTTTT

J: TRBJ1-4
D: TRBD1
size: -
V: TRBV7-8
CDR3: CASSLGLVLDRENEKLFF
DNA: TGTGCCAGCAGCTTAGGTCTAGTGTTGGACAGGGAGAATGAAAAACTGTTTTTT

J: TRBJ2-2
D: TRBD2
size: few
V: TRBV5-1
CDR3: CASSFSSGVGTGELFF
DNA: TGCGCCAGCAGCTTTTCTAGCGGGGTAGGCACCGGGGAGCTGTTTTTT

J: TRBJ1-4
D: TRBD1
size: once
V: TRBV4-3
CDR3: CASSQDRGRGEKLFF
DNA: TGCGCCAGCAGCCAAGATAGGGGGCGTGGAGAAAAACTGTTTTTT

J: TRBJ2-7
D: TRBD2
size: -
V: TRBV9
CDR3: CASSVGGTSSYEQYF
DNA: TGTGCCAGCAGCGTAGGGGGGACTAGTTCCTACGAGCAGTACTTC

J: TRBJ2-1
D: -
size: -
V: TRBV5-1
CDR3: CASRALPQGNEQFF
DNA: TGCGCCAGCAGGGCCCTCCCTCAGGGCAATGAGCAGTTCTTC

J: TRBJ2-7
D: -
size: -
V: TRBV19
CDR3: CASSSWGTYYEQYF
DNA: TGTGCCAGTAGTAGTTGGGGGACTTATTACGAGCAGTACTTC

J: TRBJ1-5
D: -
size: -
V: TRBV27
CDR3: CASSLWGGAANQPQHF
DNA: TGTGCCAGCAGTTTATGGGGGGGGGCGGCCAATCAGCCCCAGCATTTT

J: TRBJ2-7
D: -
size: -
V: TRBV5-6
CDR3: CASSLGPWLAYEQYF
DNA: TGTGCCAGCAGCTTGGGGCCATGGCTAGCCTACGAGCAGTACTTC

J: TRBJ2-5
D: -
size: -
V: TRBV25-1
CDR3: CASSEYRADQETQYF
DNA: TGTGCCAGCAGTGAATACAGGGCCGACCAAGAGACCCAGTACTTC

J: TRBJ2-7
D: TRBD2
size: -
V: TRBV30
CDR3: CAWKLRGAGLGYEQYF
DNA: TGTGCCTGGAAATTACGGGGAGCGGGACTGGGCTACGAGCAGTACTTC

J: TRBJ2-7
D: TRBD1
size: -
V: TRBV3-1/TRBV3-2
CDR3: CASSHASGTGVYYEQYF
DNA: TGTGCCAGCAGCCATGCCTCCGGGACAGGGGTGTACTACGAGCAGTACTTC

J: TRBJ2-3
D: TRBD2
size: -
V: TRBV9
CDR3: CASSVPWGLAGYTDTQYF
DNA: TGTGCCAGCAGCGTACCGTGGGGACTAGCGGGCTACACAGATACGCAGTATTTT

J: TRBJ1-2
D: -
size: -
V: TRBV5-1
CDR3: CASRPGPDSFNYGYTF
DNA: TGCGCCAGCAGGCCCGGACCGGACAGTTTTAACTATGGCTACACCTTC

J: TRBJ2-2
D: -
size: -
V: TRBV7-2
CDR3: CASSLDIITGELFF
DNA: TGTGCCAGCAGCTTAGATATAATCACCGGGGAGCTGTTTTTT

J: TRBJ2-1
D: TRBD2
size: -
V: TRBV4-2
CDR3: CASSPLAGGRNEQFF
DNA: TGTGCCAGCAGCCCCCTAGCGGGGGGGAGGAATGAGCAGTTCTTC

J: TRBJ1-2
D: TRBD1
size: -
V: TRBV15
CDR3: CATSSNRGYGYTF
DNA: TGTGCCACCAGCAGCAACAGGGGCTATGGCTACACCTTC

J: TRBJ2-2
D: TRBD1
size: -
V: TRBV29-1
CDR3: CSVGPRSQPGQGTTGELFF
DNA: TGCAGCGTTGGTCCTCGATCGCAACCGGGACAGGGGACCACCGGGGAGCTGTTTTTT

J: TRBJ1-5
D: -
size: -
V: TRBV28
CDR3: CASSPPLWRNNQPQHF
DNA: TGTGCCAGCAGTCCACCCCTATGGAGAAATAATCAGCCCCAGCATTTT

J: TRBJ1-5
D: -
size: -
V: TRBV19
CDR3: CASSEQPGPQHF
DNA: TGTGCCAGTAGTGAACAACCAGGGCCCCAGCATTTT

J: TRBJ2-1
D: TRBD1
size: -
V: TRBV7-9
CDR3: CASSRGLGYNEQFF
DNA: TGTGCCAGCAGCAGGGGGCTAGGTTACAATGAGCAGTTCTTC

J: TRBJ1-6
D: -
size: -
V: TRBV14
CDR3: CASSRREGSYNSPLHF
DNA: TGTGCCAGCAGCCGTCGGGAGGGCTCCTATAATTCACCCCTCCACTTT

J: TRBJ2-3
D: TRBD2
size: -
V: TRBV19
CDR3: CASSGTSGRRADTQYF
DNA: TGTGCCAGTAGTGGGACTAGCGGGAGACGGGCAGATACGCAGTATTTT

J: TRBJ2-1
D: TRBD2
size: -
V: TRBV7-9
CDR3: CASSPQVSGGRSNEQFF
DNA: TGTGCCAGCAGCCCCCAGGTTAGCGGGGGGAGGTCGAATGAGCAGTTCTTC

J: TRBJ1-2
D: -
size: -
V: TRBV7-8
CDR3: CASSLRVLSSNYGYTF
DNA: TGTGCCAGCAGCTTACGGGTTCTCAGCTCTAACTATGGCTACACCTTC

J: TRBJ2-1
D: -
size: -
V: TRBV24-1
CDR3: CATSDPAGFNEQFF
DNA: TGTGCCACCAGTGACCCCGCGGGGTTCAATGAGCAGTTCTTC

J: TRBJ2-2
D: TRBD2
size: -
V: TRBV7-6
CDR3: CASSLAPSGGAGELFF
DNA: TGTGCCAGCAGCTTAGCGCCCAGCGGGGGGGCCGGGGAGCTGTTTTTT

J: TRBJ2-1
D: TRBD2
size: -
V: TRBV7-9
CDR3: CASSSSLLAGVYNEQFF
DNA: TGTGCCAGCAGCTCATCCTTGCTAGCGGGGGTATACAATGAGCAGTTCTTC

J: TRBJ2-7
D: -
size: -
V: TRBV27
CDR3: CATSKAFLQGYSYEQYF
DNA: TGTGCCACCTCGAAAGCCTTTCTACAGGGTTACTCCTACGAGCAGTACTTC

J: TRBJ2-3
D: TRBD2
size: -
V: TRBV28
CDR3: CASRRESVADTQYF
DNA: TGTGCCAGCAGGCGGGAGTCGGTCGCGGATACGCAGTATTTT

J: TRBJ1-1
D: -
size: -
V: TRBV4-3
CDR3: CASSQDRLSGVITEAFF
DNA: TGCGCCAGCAGCCAAGACAGGCTATCAGGGGTGATCACTGAAGCTTTCTTT

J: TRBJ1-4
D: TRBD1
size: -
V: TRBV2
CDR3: CASRTMTGANEKLFF
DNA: TGTGCCAGCCGCACCATGACAGGGGCCAATGAAAAACTGTTTTTT

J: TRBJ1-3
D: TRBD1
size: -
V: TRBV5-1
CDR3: CASSLAGTGGFSGNTIYF
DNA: TGCGCCAGCAGCTTGGCCGGGACAGGGGGGTTTTCTGGAAACACCATATATTTT

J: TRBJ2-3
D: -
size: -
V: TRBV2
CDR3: CASSEAVGVTDTQYF
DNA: TGTGCCAGCAGTGAGGCTGTCGGGGTCACAGATACGCAGTATTTT

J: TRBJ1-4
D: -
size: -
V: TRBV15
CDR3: CATSRTGATNEKLFF
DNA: TGTGCCACCAGCCGGACTGGCGCAACTAATGAAAAACTGTTTTTT

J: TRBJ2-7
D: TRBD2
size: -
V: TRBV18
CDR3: CASSPGGRAYEQYF
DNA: TGTGCCAGCTCCCCTGGCGGGAGGGCCTACGAGCAGTACTTC

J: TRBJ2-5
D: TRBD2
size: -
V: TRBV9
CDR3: CASSPWGSGGQETQYF
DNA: TGTGCCAGCAGCCCTTGGGGTAGCGGGGGGCAGGAGACCCAGTACTTC

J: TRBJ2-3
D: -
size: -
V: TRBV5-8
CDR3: CASSSRIPTDTQYF
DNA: TGTGCCAGCAGCTCGCGGATCCCCACAGATACGCAGTATTTT

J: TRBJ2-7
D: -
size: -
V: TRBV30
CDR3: CAWSVLGRNEQYF
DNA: TGTGCCTGGAGTGTACTAGGAAGGAACGAGCAGTACTTC

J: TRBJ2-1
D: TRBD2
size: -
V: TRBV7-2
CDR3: CASSPQLAGTYNEQFF
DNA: TGTGCCAGCAGCCCCCAACTAGCGGGAACCTACAATGAGCAGTTCTTC

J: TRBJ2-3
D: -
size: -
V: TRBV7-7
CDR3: CASSLVLASDTQYF
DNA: TGTGCCAGCAGCTTAGTACTAGCTTCTGATACGCAGTATTTT

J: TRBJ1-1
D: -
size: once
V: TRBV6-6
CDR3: CASTPVAGGMNTEAFF
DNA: TGTGCCAGCACCCCGGTGGCGGGGGGGATGAACACTGAAGCTTTCTTT

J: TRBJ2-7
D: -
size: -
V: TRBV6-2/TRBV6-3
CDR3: CASSLPRSSEQYF
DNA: TGTGCCAGCAGTTTACCCCGGTCGAGTGAGCAGTACTTC

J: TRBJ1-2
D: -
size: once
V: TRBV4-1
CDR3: CASSQVWGDGYTF
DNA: TGCGCCAGCAGCCAAGTGTGGGGGGACGGCTACACCTTC

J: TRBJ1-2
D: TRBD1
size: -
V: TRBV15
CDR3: CATSRDLQGFYGYTF
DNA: TGTGCCACCAGCAGAGACCTACAGGGGTTCTATGGCTACACCTTC

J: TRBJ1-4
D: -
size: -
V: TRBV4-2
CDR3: CASSPWQSNEKLFF
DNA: TGTGCCAGCAGCCCGTGGCAGTCAAATGAAAAACTGTTTTTT

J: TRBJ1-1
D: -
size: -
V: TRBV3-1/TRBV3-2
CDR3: CASRGKNSPRGGAFF
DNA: TGTGCCAGCAGGGGAAAGAATTCTCCGCGGGGAGGGGCTTTCTTT

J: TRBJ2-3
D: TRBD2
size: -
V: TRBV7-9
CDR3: CASSPISGSRSDTQYF
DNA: TGTGCCAGCAGTCCAATAAGCGGGAGTCGGTCAGATACGCAGTATTTT

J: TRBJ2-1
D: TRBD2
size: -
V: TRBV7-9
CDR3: CASSSTSGVYNEQFF
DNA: TGTGCCAGCAGCTCGACTAGCGGGGTCTACAATGAGCAGTTCTTC